This entry lists 13 T cell receptor beta chains sequenced from one sample in a study of shared clonotypes between healthy human individuals. Profiled with immunoSEQ multiplex PCR; TCRdb holds only in-frame clones, not every one. Among 470,000 or so clones listed, about 84% were seen once. Sequenced: PBMCs. The receptors were gathered from a woman in her forties in good health. Some clones in this sample may be carry-over from other donors' samples.

This rearrangement joins TRBV7-2 to TRBJ2-7, with D hard to call. Trimming took 5 bases from V and 0 from J, leaving 14 bases between them. This CDR3 is 15 amino acids long. CDR1 and CDR2 from the germline V gene are SGHTA and FQGNSA. DNA for the CDR3: TGTGCCAGCAGCCTCGGCTGGGGTAACTCCTACGAGCAGTACTTC. This gives the protein CASSLGWGNSYEQYF.

With regard to this clone: Only one base separates this from a far larger clonotype, so it likely reflects a read error. The chain recombines TRBV6-1 with TRBJ2-5; D remains unclear. This CDR3 spans 11 amino acids. Germline CDR1 and CDR2: MNHNS and SASEGT. This CDR3 reads CASLRCDILHF. Here the CDR3 DNA reads TGTGCCAGCCTAAGATGTGACATCTTGCACTTC.

This clone has just one count. The gene calls are TRBV2 and TRBJ2-1; perhaps TRBD2 as D (6 bases). In germline, CDR1 is SNHLY, CDR2 FYNNEI. CDR3 length: 14 residues. Trimming took 7 bases from V and 4 from J, leaving 14 bases between them. The CDR3, as DNA: TGTGCCAGCACTTATAGCGGACTGTACAATGAGCAGTTCTTC. It yields the protein CASTYSGLYNEQFF.

V gene TRBV6-5 combines with J gene TRBJ1-1; 7 bases agree with TRBD1. The junction had 11 bases not matched to a gene; V was cut back by 7 bases and J by 6 bases. The germline V gene encodes CDR1 MNHEY and CDR2 SVGAGI. This CDR3 contains 14 residues. CDR3: CASTLSSGGAEAFF. CDR3 DNA: TGTGCCAGCACCTTATCCTCAGGGGGGGCTGAAGCTTTCTTT.

This chain connects TRBV6-1 to TRBJ2-5; D remains unclear. Trimming pared 1 base from V and 2 bases from J, leaving 2 bases between. CDR1 is MNHNS, CDR2 SASEGT, per germline. The CDR3 runs 12 residues. The CDR3 is CASSEVQETQYF. Here the CDR3 DNA reads TGTGCCAGCAGTGAAGTACAAGAGACCCAGTACTTC.

The V gene is TRBV5-1, the J gene TRBJ1-2; TRBD1 might be the D (6 bases). The CDR3 totals 12 residues. The V end lost 4 bases, the J end lost 8 bases, and 12 bases lay between the germline ends. Germline V gives CDR1 SGHRS, CDR2 YFSETQ. The CDR3 DNA is TGCGCCAGCAGCCAACAGGGTGGAGGCTACACCTTC. Its protein product is CASSQQGGGYTF.

The CDR3 sequence: CASSFLRYSPYEQYF. CDR3 DNA: TGTGCCAGCAGTTTCCTCCGCTACTCACCCTACGAGCAGTACTTC. This chain links TRBV11-1 with TRBJ2-7; D uncertain. V lost 6 bases to trimming and J lost 2 bases, with 17 bases between them. Per the germline V gene, CDR1 is SGHAT and CDR2 is FQDESV (reference sequence). The CDR3 consists of 15 residues. Based on the CDR3 plus reference TRBV11-1 and TRBJ2-7, the full variable domain is EAEVAQSPRYKITEKSQAVAFWCDPISGHATLYWYRQILGQGPELLVQFQDESVVDDSQLPKDRFSAERLKGVDSTLKIQPAELGDSAMYLCASSFLRYSPYEQYFGPGTRLTVT.

The rearrangement links TRBV18 to TRBJ2-2, with TRBD2 identical over 9 bases. Germline CDR1 reads KGHSH; CDR2 reads LQKENI. The V segment lost 3 bases and the J segment 2 bases; nucleotides outside the gene matches: 4. The CDR3 length is 16 residues. CDR3 protein: CASSPRLADNTGELFF. Written as DNA, the CDR3 is TGTGCCAGCTCACCGAGACTAGCGGATAACACCGGGGAGCTGTTTTTT.

Turning to this clone: This sequence is one base from a far larger clone and is likely a read error. Distinct nucleotide sequences in the sample also encode this CDR3. J is TRBJ2-2 and V is TRBV7-3; D may correspond to TRBD1 or TRBD2 (5 bases each). The CDR3 spans 15 residues. The germline V gene encodes CDR1 SGHTA and CDR2 FQGTGA. The CDR3 region has the DNA TGTGCCAGCAGCTTAGAGGGGAGATCCGACGGGGAGCTATTTTTT. Protein: CASSLEGRSDGELFF.

The chain employs TRBV28 and TRBJ1-2, with unresolved D. The germline V and J ends were trimmed by 6 bases and 13 bases, with 24 bases remaining between them. This CDR3 comprises 14 residues. The V gene's germline CDR1 is MDHEN and CDR2 SYDVKM. CDR3 amino acids: CASSATPLTTLPTF. The CDR3 DNA reads as TGTGCCAGCAGCGCGACTCCACTTACGACACTTCCCACCTTC.

On this clone: Other nucleotide sequences in the sample specify the same CDR3. The chain recombines TRBV19 with TRBJ2-7; TRBD1 matches at 11 bases. CDR1 LNHDA and CDR2 SQIVND come from the germline V gene (reference sequence). CDR3 size: 13 residues. Losses at the gene ends were 5 bases for V and 3 bases for J; bases not matched to a gene: 0. This CDR3 reads CASSGTGGYEQYF. The CDR3 coding sequence is TGTGCCAGTAGTGGGACAGGGGGCTACGAGCAGTACTTC. Full variable domain (remainder filled in from reference TRBV19 and TRBJ2-7): DGGITQSPKYLFRKEGQNVTLSCEQNLNHDAMYWYRQDPGQGLRLIYYSQIVNDFQKGDIAEGYSVSREKKESFPLTVTSAQKNPTAFYLCASSGTGGYEQYFGPGTRLTVT.

V gene TRBV28 combines with J gene TRBJ2-5; possible D gene TRBD1, 6 bases. The length of the CDR3 is 14 residues. Trimming stripped 6 bases from V and 2 bases from J, with 13 bases between. Per germline, CDR1 MDHEN and CDR2 SYDVKM. DNA for the CDR3: TGTGCCAGCAGCCTACAGGGTCCACAAGAGACCCAGTACTTC. Translation gives CASSLQGPQETQYF.

This chain uses TRBV4-1 with TRBJ2-1, with TRBD2 identical over 7 bases. J was trimmed by 6 bases and V by 0 bases; bases with no gene match: 2. CDR3 length equals 14 residues. CDR1 and CDR2 (germline): MGHRA, YSYEKL. CDR3 in amino acids: CASSQEVAGNEQFF. The CDR3 DNA sequence: TGCGCCAGCAGCCAAGAGGTAGCGGGCAATGAGCAGTTCTTC.